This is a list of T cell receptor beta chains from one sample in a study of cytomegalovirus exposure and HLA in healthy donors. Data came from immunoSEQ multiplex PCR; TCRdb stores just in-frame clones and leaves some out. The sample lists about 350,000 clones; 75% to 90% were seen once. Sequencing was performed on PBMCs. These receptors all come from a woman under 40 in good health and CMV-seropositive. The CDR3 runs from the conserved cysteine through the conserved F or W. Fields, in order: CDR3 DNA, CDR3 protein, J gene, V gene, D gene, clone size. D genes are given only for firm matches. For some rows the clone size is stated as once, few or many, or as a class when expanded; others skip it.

TGTGCCAGCAGTTTCCGACTAGCGGGGGGTTACGAGCAGTACTTC CASSFRLAGGYEQYF TRBJ2-7 TRBV27 TRBD2 -
TGTGCCAGCAGTTATGGGGAGGGACAGGCCTACGAGCAGTACTTC CASSYGEGQAYEQYF TRBJ2-7 TRBV6-5 - -
TGTGCCTGGAGTCTCCTCAAACCGGGACAGGGGAAAGAGACCCAGTACTTC CAWSLLKPGQGKETQYF TRBJ2-5 TRBV30 TRBD1 -
TGTGCCAGCTCACCACAAGAGACCCAGTACTTC CASSPQETQYF TRBJ2-5 TRBV18 - -
TGTGCCAGCAGCTTATTCAGGAGTAATGAAAAACTGTTTTTT CASSLFRSNEKLFF TRBJ1-4 TRBV6-1 - -
TGTGCCAGCAGCTCCAGGACTAGCCCGGGCGGGGATACGCAGTATTTT CASSSRTSPGGDTQYF TRBJ2-3 TRBV5-4 TRBD2 -
TGTGCCAGCAGTTTCTCCGGGGGGCCCTCTGGAAACACCATATATTTT CASSFSGGPSGNTIYF TRBJ1-3 TRBV27 - -
TGTGCCAGCAGTGGTCCGAGGAATGAGCAGTTCTTC CASSGPRNEQFF TRBJ2-1 TRBV6-1 - -
TGTGCCAGTAGTCCCCTGACTAGCGGGAGTTCTTCCTACGAGCAGTACTTC CASSPLTSGSSSYEQYF TRBJ2-7 TRBV19 TRBD2 -
TGTGCCAGCAGTACAGAACCCTTCGGAAACACCATATATTTT CASSTEPFGNTIYF TRBJ1-3 TRBV27 - -
TGTGCCAGCAGGTCGACAGGGGGCAGCTACAATGAGCAGTTCTTC CASRSTGGSYNEQFF TRBJ2-1 TRBV6-1 TRBD1 -
TGTGCCAGTAGCGATGGACAGGGACGGCCCCAGCATTTT CASSDGQGRPQHF TRBJ1-5 TRBV19 TRBD1 -
TGCGCCAGCAGCTGGGACCAAGAGACCCAGTACTTC CASSWDQETQYF TRBJ2-5 TRBV5-1 - -
TGCGCCAGCAGTTACACTAGGAACACTGAAGCTTTCTTT CASSYTRNTEAFF TRBJ1-1 TRBV5-1 - -
TGCGCCAGCAGCCAAGAGAGCGGGACCGGGGAGCTGTTTTTT CASSQESGTGELFF TRBJ2-2 TRBV4-3 - few
TGTGCCACCAGCAGAGATACGGTTTTCCATGATTCCTTTTATAATTCACCCCTCCACTTT CATSRDTVFHDSFYNSPLHF TRBJ1-6 TRBV15 - -
TGTGCCAGCAGCTTAGGTGGCGGGGGGAGATACACAGATACGCAGTATTTT CASSLGGGGRYTDTQYF TRBJ2-3 TRBV7-2 TRBD2 -
TGTGCCAGCAGTTCTCCCGGGACAGGGCCCTACAATGAGCAGTTCTTC CASSSPGTGPYNEQFF TRBJ2-1 TRBV6-5 TRBD1 -
TGTGCCTGCCGGGACAGGGCGTACGAGCAGTACTTC CACRDRAYEQYF TRBJ2-7 TRBV30 TRBD1 -
TGCAGCGCGTCGGAGGACATGAACACTGAAGCTTTCTTT CSASEDMNTEAFF TRBJ1-1 TRBV29-1 - -
TGTGCCAGCAGCCCCCTGACAGGGTATACTGAAGCTTTCTTT CASSPLTGYTEAFF TRBJ1-1 TRBV27 TRBD1 -
TGTGCCAGCAGCCTCGGGACTAGCAGAGAGCAGTACTTC CASSLGTSREQYF TRBJ2-7 TRBV7-6 TRBD2 -
TGCGCCAGCAGCTTGCGTACTAGCGGGAGGGCCCTCTACGAGCAGTACTTC CASSLRTSGRALYEQYF TRBJ2-7 TRBV5-1 TRBD2 -
TGTGCCAGCAGCTTGACGCTAGATTCGGCTAGCGGTAGGGAGACCCAGTACTTC CASSLTLDSASGRETQYF TRBJ2-5 TRBV5-6 TRBD2 -
TGTGCCAGCAGCTTAGGCGGCGCCCTCTACGAGCAGTACTTC CASSLGGALYEQYF TRBJ2-7 TRBV7-2 - -
TGCGCCAGCAGCCAAGGACCGCGAGTTGTACCTGAAGCTTTCTTT CASSQGPRVVPEAFF TRBJ1-1 TRBV4-3 - -
TGTGCCAGCAGCTCGGGACAGGGGATGGATGAGCAGTTCTTC CASSSGQGMDEQFF TRBJ2-1 TRBV5-6 TRBD1 -
TGTGCCAGCAGTCTACAGGGGTCAGGTCAGCCCCAGCATTTT CASSLQGSGQPQHF TRBJ1-5 TRBV28 TRBD1 -
TGTGCCAGCGGCGGACAGGGGCCCCGAGGAGGCTACACCTTC CASGGQGPRGGYTF TRBJ1-2 TRBV27 TRBD1 -
TGTGCCAGCAGCTCTCACGGTAGCTACGAGCAGTACTTC CASSSHGSYEQYF TRBJ2-7 TRBV7-9 - once
TGTGCCAGCAGTAAGTACCGAGCAACTAATGAAAAACTGTTTTTT CASSKYRATNEKLFF TRBJ1-4 TRBV27 - -
TGTGCCAGCAGCCAGGAGAAAGGGTCTATGAACACTGAAGCTTTCTTT CASSQEKGSMNTEAFF TRBJ1-1 TRBV4-2 - -
TGTGCCAGCAGACTTATGGGGACTAGCGGGGCCTACGAGCAGTACTTC CASRLMGTSGAYEQYF TRBJ2-7 TRBV6-6 TRBD2 -
TGTGCCAGCAGCCTACAGGGTTACAATGAGCAGTTCTTC CASSLQGYNEQFF TRBJ2-1 TRBV25-1 - -
TGTGCCAGCAGTTACTCAAGTCCGGGCACGGGTGCTGAAGCTTTCTTT CASSYSSPGTGAEAFF TRBJ1-1 TRBV6-5 - -
TGTGCCAGCAGCCTGACAGGGGAAGGCTACGAGCAGTACTTC CASSLTGEGYEQYF TRBJ2-7 TRBV7-2 TRBD1 -
TGTGCCAGTAGGGGTAGCGGGACCTCCTACGAGCAGTACTTC CASRGSGTSYEQYF TRBJ2-7 TRBV19 TRBD2 once
TGTGCCAGCAGTTTGGGGGGCCGGGCTGAAGCTTTCTTT CASSLGGRAEAFF TRBJ1-1 TRBV6-6 - -
TGTGCCAGCAGTTTAAGTAGATTCCACGAGCAGTACTTC CASSLSRFHEQYF TRBJ2-7 TRBV27 - -
TGTGCCAGCAGCCAAGTTGCGGGGCACACAGATACGCAGTATTTT CASSQVAGHTDTQYF TRBJ2-3 TRBV14 - -
TGTGCCAGCAGCTTGGCCGGGACAGGGGTCTACGAGCAGTACTTC CASSLAGTGVYEQYF TRBJ2-7 TRBV5-4 TRBD1 -
TGTGCCAGCAGTTTATTAGGGGGTAGCTATGGCTACACCTTC CASSLLGGSYGYTF TRBJ1-2 TRBV27 - -
TGTGCCAGCAGTAGCTGGGGACTAGCGGGACTCGGAGTTGGACACGAGCAGTACTTC CASSSWGLAGLGVGHEQYF TRBJ2-7 TRBV28 TRBD2 -
TGTGCCAGCAGCTTAAACGGGGGGGAGACCCAGTACTTC CASSLNGGETQYF TRBJ2-5 TRBV7-2 TRBD2 -
TGTGCCAGCGGGAGGAGCCCAGATACGCAGTATTTT CASGRSPDTQYF TRBJ2-3 TRBV7-2 - -
TGTGCCAGCAGCCCAAGGAAGGGGCTTAATGAAAAACTGTTTTTT CASSPRKGLNEKLFF TRBJ1-4 TRBV7-2 - -
TGTGCCAGCAGTTTCAGTGACACCATATATTTT CASSFSDTIYF TRBJ1-3 TRBV6-6 - -
TGTGCCAGCAGCTTGGTTCCTAGCTTAACAGATACGCAGTATTTT CASSLVPSLTDTQYF TRBJ2-3 TRBV5-4 - -
TGTGCCAGCACATCGGGAGCGGGAGCCTCGATCTTC CASTSGAGASIF TRBJ2-1 TRBV6-6 TRBD2 -
TGCGCCAGCAGCCAAGCGGGATCTCCCTACGAGCAGTACTTC CASSQAGSPYEQYF TRBJ2-7 TRBV4-3 - -
TGTGCCAGCAGCTACAGGGGGGCAGACGGGGAGCTGTTTTTT CASSYRGADGELFF TRBJ2-2 TRBV2 TRBD1 -
TGTGCCAGCAGCCCGGCGAGGGGGGAGGCCTACAATGAGCAGTTCTTC CASSPARGEAYNEQFF TRBJ2-1 TRBV6-6 - -
TGCGCCAGCAGCCAACAACCTCAGTGGGCGGGGGTGAACACTGAAGCTTTCTTT CASSQQPQWAGVNTEAFF TRBJ1-1 TRBV4-3 - -
TGTGCCAGTAGTCCGGGACAGCCCATTGGGGGCAATGAGCAGTTCTTC CASSPGQPIGGNEQFF TRBJ2-1 TRBV19 TRBD1 -
TGTGCCAGCAGTTACTCGACCAGCGGGAAGGATTACGAGCAGTACTTC CASSYSTSGKDYEQYF TRBJ2-7 TRBV6-6 TRBD2 -
TGTGCCAGCAGCGCTCCTACAGGGGACCATGCCCTCTTC CASSAPTGDHALF TRBJ2-1 TRBV2 TRBD1 -
TGCGCCAGCAGCTTGGAGACTAGCAGAGAGACCCAGTACTTC CASSLETSRETQYF TRBJ2-5 TRBV5-1 TRBD2 -
TGTGCCAGCAGCAAGTGGGGCCAGCCCCAGCATTTT CASSKWGQPQHF TRBJ1-5 TRBV21-1 - once
TGTGCCAGCAGTGACTTGGCCTACGAGCAGTACTTC CASSDLAYEQYF TRBJ2-7 TRBV6-6 - -